Only one count was recorded for the clone carrying this T cell receptor (beta chain). The CDR3 runs to 15 residues. Unmatched junction bases numbered 2, after V lost 5 bases and J lost 1 base. The V gene's germline CDR1 is SGHTA and CDR2 FQGTGA. Only in-frame clones appear in the TCRdb table, and some are missing; sequencing was by immunoSEQ multiplex PCR. The sample lists about 99,000 clones; about 82% were seen once. This sample was taken from a study of blood T cell repertoires in COVID-19. Study-wide context: The samples span acute and convalescent COVID-19 from the United States, Italy and Spain. In each case, the material was cDNA or gDNA derived from T cells, B-cell-depleted T cells, or PBMCs.

The origin of this receptor is a woman aged 55-69 years in a cohort sampled during active or convalescent COVID-19. The sample comprised peripheral blood. The chain joins TRBV7-3 to TRBJ2-3; 11 nucleotides agree with TRBD2. CDR3 sequence (DNA): TGTGCCAGCAGCAGGACTAGCGGGCGCACAGATACGCAGTATTTT. Translated: CASSRTSGRTDTQYF.